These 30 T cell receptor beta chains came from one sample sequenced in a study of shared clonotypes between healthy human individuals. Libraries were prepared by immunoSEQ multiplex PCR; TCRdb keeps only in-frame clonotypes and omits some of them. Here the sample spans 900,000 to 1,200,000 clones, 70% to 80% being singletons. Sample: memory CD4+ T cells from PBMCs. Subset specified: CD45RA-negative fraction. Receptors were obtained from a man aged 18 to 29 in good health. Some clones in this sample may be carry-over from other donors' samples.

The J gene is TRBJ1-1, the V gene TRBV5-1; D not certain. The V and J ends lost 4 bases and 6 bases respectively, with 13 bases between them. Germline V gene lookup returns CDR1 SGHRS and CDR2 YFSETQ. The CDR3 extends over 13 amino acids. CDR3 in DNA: TGCGCCAGCAGCCAGGACCCTAACGCTGAAGCTTTCTTT. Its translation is CASSQDPNAEAFF.

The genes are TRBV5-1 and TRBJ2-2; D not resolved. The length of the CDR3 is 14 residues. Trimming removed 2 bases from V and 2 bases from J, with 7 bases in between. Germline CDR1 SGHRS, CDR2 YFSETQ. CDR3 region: CASSLIRNTGELFF. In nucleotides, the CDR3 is TGCGCCAGCAGCTTAATCAGAAACACCGGGGAGCTGTTTTTT.

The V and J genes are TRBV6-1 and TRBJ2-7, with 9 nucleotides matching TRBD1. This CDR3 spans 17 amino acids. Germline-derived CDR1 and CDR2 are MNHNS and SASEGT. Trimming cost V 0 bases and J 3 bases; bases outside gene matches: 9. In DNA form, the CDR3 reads TGTGCCAGCAGTGAAGCCGACCCCGGACAGGGGAACTACGAGCAGTACTTC. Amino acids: CASSEADPGQGNYEQYF.

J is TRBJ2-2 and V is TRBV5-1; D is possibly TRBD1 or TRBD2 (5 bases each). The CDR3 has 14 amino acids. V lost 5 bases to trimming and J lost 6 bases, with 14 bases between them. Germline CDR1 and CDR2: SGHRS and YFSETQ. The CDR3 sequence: CASSSPEGPGELFF. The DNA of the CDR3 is TGCGCCAGCAGTTCTCCCGAGGGGCCCGGGGAGCTGTTTTTT.

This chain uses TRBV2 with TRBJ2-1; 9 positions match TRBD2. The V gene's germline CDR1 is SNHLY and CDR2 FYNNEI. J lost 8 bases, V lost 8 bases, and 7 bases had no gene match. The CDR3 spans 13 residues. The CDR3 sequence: CASVNSGRDEQFF. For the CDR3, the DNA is TGTGCCAGCGTGAATAGCGGGAGAGATGAGCAGTTCTTC.

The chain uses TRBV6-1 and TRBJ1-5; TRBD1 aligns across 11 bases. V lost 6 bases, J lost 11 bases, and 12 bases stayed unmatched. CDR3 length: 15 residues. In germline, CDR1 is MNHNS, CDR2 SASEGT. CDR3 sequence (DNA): TGTGCCAGCAGACCCGGGACAGGGGGTCTGAAGTCCCAGCATTTT. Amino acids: CASRPGTGGLKSQHF.

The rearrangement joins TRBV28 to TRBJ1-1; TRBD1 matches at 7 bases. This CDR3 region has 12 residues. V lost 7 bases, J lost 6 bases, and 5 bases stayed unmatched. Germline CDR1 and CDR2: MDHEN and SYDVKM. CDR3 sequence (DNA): TGTGCCAGCATCCAACAGGGGCCTGAAGCTTTCTTT. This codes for CASIQQGPEAFF.

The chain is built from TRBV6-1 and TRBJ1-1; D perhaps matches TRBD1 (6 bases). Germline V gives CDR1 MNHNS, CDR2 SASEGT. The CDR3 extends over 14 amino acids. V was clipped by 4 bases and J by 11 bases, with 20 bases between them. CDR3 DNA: TGTGCCAGCAGTGCCTGGGACATCCAGCTCGGGGCTTTCTTT. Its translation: CASSAWDIQLGAFF.

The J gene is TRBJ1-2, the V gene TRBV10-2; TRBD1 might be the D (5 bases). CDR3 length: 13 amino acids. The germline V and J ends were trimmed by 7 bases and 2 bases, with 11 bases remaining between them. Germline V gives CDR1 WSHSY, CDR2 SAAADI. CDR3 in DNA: TGCGCCAGCACGCCCAGGGAAAACTATGGCTACACCTTC. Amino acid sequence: CASTPRENYGYTF.

The CDR3 sequence is CASSLPGTGVTEAFF. The CDR3 nucleotides are TGTGCCAGCAGCTTGCCCGGGACAGGGGTCACTGAAGCTTTCTTT. The V and J genes are TRBV5-4 and TRBJ1-1; 10 bases agree with TRBD1. V shed 1 base, J shed 4 bases, and the junction held 4 bases outside the gene matches. CDR3 length: 15 amino acids. CDR1 is SGHNT and CDR2 is YYREEE in the germline V gene (reference sequence).

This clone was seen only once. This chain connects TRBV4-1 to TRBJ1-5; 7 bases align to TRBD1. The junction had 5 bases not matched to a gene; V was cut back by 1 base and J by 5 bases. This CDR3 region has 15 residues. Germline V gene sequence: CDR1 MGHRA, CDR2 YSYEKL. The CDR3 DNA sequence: TGCGCCAGCAGCCAAGGGACAGGTGAATATCAGCCCCAGCATTTT. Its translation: CASSQGTGEYQPQHF.

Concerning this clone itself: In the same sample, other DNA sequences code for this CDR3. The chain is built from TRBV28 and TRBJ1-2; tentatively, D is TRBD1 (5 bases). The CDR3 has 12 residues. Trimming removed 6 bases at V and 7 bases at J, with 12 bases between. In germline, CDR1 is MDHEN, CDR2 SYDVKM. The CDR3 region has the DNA TGTGCCAGCAGCCTCAGGGTTGGTGGCTACACCTTC. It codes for CASSLRVGGYTF.

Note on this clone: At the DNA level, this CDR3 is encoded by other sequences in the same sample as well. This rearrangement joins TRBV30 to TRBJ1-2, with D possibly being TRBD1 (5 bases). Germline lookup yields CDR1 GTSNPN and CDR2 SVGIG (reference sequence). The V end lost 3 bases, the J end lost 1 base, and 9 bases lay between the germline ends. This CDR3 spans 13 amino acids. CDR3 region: CAWSPQGNYGYTF. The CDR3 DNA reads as TGTGCCTGGAGCCCTCAGGGTAACTATGGCTACACCTTC.

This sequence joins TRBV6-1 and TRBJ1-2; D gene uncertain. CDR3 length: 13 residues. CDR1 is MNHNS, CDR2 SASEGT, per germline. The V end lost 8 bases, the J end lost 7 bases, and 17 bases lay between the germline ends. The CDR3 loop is CASGLGKTFGYTF. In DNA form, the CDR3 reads TGTGCCAGCGGACTGGGGAAGACCTTTGGCTACACCTTC.

CDR3 sequence (DNA): TGCGCCAGCAGCTCAGGGACTAGCGGAGCCACAGATACGCAGTATTTT. Residues: CASSSGTSGATDTQYF. The chain carries TRBV5-1 and TRBJ2-3, with 11 bases identical to TRBD2. Germline loops: CDR1 SGHRS, CDR2 YFSETQ. The CDR3 has 16 amino acids. V trimming: 3 bases; J trimming: 2 bases; junction bases outside the gene matches: 5.

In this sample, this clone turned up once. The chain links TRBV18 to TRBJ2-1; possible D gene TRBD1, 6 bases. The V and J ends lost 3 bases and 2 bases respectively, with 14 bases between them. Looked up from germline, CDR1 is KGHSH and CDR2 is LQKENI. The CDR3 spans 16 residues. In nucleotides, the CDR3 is TGTGCCAGCTCACCCTTGGACAGAGGGGCCTACAATGAGCAGTTCTTC. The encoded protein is CASSPLDRGAYNEQFF.

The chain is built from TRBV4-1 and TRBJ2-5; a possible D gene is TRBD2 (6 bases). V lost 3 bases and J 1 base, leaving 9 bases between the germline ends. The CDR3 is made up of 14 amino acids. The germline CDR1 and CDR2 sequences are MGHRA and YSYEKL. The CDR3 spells CASSHSEGQETQYF. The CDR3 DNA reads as TGCGCCAGCAGCCACTCGGAGGGCCAAGAGACCCAGTACTTC.

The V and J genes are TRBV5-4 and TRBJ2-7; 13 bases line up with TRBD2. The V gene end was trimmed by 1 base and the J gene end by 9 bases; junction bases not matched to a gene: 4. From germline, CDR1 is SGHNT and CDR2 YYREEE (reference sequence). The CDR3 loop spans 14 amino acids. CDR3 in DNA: TGTGCCAGCAGCTTGACTAGCGGGAGGGACGGGCAGTACTTC. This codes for CASSLTSGRDGQYF.

Here the CDR3 DNA reads TGTGCCAGCAGTAGCCCCGGACACTCGAACACCGGGGAGCTGTTTTTT. As protein: CASSSPGHSNTGELFF. The chain uses TRBV27 and TRBJ2-2; possible D gene TRBD1, 5 bases. The CDR3 length is 16 residues. The germline gives CDR1 MNHEY, CDR2 SMNVEV (reference sequence). The V and J ends lost 5 bases and 0 bases respectively, with 13 bases between them.

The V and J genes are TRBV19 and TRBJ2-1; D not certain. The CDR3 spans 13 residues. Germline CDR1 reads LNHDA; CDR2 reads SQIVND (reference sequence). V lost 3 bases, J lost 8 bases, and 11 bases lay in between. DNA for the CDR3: TGTGCCAGTAGTATCGTGGGTAGGGATGAGCAGTTCTTC. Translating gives CASSIVGRDEQFF.

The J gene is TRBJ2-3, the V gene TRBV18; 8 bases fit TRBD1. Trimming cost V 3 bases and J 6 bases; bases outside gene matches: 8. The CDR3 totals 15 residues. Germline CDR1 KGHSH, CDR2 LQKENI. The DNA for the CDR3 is TGTGCCAGCTCACCTAACAGGGGGTCCGGGGATACGCAGTATTTT. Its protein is CASSPNRGSGDTQYF.

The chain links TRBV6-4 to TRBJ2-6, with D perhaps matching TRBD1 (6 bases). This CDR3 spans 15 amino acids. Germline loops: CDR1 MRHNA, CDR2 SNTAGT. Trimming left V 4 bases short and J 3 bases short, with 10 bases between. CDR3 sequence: CASSAGAFGANVLTF. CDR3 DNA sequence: TGTGCCAGCAGTGCAGGGGCATTTGGGGCCAACGTCCTGACTTTC.

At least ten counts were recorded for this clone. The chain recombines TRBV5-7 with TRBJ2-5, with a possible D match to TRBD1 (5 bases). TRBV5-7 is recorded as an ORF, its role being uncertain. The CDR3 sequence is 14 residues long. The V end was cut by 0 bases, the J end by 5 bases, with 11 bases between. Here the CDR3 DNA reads TGTGCCAGCAGCTTGGAAGGGAAGGGGGAGACCCAGTACTTC. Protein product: CASSLEGKGETQYF.

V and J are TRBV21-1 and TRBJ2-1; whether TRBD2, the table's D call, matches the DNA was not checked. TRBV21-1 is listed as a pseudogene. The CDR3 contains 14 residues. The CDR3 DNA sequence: TGTGCCAGCAAACTAGCGGGTTCCTACAATGAGCAGTTCTTC. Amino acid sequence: CASKLAGSYNEQFF.

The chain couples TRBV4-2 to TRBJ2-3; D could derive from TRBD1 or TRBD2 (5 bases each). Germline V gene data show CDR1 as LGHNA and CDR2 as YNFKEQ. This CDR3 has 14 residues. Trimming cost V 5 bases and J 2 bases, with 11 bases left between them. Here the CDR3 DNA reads TGTGCCAGCAGCTGGGGACGGAACACAGATACGCAGTATTTT. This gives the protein CASSWGRNTDTQYF.

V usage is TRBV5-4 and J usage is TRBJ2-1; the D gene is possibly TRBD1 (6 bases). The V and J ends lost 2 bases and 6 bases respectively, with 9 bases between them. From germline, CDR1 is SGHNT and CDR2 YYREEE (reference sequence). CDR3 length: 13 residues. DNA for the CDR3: TGTGCCAGCAGCTTCGACAGGTTCAATGAGCAGTTCTTC. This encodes CASSFDRFNEQFF. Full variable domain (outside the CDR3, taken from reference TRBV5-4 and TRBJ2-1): ETGVTQSPTHLIKTRGQQVTLRCSSQSGHNTVSWYQQALGQGPQFIFQYYREEENGRGNFPPRFSGLQFPNYSSELNVNALELDDSALYLCASSFDRFNEQFFGPGTRLTVL.

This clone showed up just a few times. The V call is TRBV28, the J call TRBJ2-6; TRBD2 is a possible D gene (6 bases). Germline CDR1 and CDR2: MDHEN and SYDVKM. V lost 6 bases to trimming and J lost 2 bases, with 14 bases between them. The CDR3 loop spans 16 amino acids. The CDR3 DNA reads TGTGCCAGCAGATTTCAGGAGGGAGCTGGGGCCAACGTCCTGACTTTC. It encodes CASRFQEGAGANVLTF.

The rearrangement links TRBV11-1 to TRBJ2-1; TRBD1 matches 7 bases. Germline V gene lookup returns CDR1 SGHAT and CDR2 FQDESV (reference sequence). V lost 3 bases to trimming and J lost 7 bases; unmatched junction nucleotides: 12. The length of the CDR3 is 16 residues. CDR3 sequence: CASSLADGLRGNEQFF. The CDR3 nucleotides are TGTGCCAGCAGCTTGGCTGACGGACTCAGGGGGAATGAGCAGTTCTTC. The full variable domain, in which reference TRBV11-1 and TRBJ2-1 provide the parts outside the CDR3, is EAEVAQSPRYKITEKSQAVAFWCDPISGHATLYWYRQILGQGPELLVQFQDESVVDDSQLPKDRFSAERLKGVDSTLKIQPAELGDSAMYLCASSLADGLRGNEQFFGPGTRLTVL.

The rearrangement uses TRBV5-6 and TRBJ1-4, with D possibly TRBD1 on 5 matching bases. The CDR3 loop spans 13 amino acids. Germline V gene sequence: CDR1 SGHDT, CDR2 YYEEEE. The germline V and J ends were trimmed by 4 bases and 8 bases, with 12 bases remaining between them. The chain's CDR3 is CASSSREGEKLFF. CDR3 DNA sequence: TGTGCCAGCAGCAGCAGGGAAGGGGAAAAACTGTTTTTT. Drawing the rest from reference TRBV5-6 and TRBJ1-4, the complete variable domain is DAGVTQSPTHLIKTRGQQVTLRCSPKSGHDTVSWYQQALGQGPQFIFQYYEEEERQRGNFPDRFSGHQFPNYSSELNVNALLLGDSALYLCASSSREGEKLFFGSGTQLSVL.

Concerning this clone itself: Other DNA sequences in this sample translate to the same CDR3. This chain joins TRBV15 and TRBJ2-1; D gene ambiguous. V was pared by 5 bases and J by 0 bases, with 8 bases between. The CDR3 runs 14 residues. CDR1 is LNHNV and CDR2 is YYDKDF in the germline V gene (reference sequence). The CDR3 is CATSRGSSYNEQFF. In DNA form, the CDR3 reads TGTGCCACCAGCCGAGGTAGCTCCTACAATGAGCAGTTCTTC. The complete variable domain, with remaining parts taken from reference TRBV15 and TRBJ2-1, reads DAMVIQNPRYQVTQFGKPVTLSCSQTLNHNVMYWYQQKSSQAPKLLFHYYDKDFNNEADTPDNFQSRRPNTSFCFLDIRSPGLGDTAMYLCATSRGSSYNEQFFGPGTRLTVL.